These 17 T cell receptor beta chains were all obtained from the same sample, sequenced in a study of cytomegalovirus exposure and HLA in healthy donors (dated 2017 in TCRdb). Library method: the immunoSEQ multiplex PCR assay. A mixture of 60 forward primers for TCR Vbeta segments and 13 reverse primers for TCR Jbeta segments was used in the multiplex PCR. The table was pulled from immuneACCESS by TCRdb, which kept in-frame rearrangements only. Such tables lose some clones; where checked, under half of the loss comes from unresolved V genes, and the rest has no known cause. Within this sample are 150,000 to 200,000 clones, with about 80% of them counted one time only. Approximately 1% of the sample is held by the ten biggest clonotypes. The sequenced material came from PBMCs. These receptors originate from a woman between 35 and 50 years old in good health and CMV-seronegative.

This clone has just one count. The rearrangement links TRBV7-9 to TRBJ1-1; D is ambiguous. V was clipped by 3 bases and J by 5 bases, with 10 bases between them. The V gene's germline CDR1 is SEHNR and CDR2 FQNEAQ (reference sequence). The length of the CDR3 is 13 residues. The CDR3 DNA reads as TGTGCCAGCAGCTTTGTTAATCCGACTGAAGCTTTCTTT. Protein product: CASSFVNPTEAFF.

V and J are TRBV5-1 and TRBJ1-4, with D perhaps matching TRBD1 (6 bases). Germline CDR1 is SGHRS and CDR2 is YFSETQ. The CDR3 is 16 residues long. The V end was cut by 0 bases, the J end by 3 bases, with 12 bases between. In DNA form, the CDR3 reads TGCGCCAGCAGCTTGGTAGGGAAGGGGGCTAATGAAAAACTGTTTTTT. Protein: CASSLVGKGANEKLFF.

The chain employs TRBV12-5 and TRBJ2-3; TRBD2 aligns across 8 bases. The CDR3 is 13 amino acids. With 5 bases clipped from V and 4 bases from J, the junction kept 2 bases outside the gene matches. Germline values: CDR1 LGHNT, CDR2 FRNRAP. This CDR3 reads CASGREGADTQYF. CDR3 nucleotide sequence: TGTGCTAGTGGTCGGGAGGGCGCAGATACGCAGTATTTT.

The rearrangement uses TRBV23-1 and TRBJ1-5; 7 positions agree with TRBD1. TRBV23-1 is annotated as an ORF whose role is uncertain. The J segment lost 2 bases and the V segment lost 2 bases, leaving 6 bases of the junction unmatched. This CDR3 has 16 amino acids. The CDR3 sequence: CASSQDRARGNQPQHF. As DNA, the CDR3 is TGCGCCAGCAGTCAAGACAGGGCCAGGGGCAATCAGCCCCAGCATTTT.

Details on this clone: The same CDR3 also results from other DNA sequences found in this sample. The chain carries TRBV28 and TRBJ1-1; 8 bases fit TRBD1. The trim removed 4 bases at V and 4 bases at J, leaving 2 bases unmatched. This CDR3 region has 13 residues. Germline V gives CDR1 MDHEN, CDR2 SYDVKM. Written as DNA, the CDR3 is TGTGCCAGCAGTTCCACAGGGGGCACTGAAGCTTTCTTT. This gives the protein CASSSTGGTEAFF.

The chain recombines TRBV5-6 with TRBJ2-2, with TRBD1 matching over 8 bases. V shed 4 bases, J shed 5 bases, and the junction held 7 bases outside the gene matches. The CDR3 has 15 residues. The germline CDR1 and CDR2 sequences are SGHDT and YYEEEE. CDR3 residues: CASSRWTGSTGELFF. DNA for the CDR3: TGTGCCAGCAGCCGCTGGACAGGGAGTACCGGGGAGCTGTTTTTT.

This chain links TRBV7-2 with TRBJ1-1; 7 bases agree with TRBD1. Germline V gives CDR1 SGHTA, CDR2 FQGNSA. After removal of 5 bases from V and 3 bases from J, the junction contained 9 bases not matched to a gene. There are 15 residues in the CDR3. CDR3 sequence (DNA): TGTGCCAGCAGCCCCAACAGGGGAGCGGACACTGAAGCTTTCTTT. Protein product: CASSPNRGADTEAFF.

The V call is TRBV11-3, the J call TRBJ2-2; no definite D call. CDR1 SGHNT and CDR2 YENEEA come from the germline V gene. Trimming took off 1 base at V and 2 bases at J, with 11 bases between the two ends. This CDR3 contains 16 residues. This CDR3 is CASSLGSDSNTGELFF. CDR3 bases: TGTGCCAGCAGCTTAGGGAGTGACTCCAACACCGGGGAGCTGTTTTTT.

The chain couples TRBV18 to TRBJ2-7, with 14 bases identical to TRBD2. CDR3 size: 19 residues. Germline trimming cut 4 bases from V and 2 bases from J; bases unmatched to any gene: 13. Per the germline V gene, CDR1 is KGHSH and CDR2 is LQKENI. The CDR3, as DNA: TGTGCCAGCTCACTCGGGACTAGCGGGAGAAAGGGGACGACCTACGAGCAGTACTTC. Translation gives CASSLGTSGRKGTTYEQYF.

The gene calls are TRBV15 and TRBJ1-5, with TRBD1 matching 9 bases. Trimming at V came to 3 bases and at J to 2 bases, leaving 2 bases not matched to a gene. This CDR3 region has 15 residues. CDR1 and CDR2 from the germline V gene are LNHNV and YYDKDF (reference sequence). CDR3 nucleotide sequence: TGTGCCACCAGCAGGACAGGGGGGGGCAATCAGCCCCAGCATTTT. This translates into CATSRTGGGNQPQHF.

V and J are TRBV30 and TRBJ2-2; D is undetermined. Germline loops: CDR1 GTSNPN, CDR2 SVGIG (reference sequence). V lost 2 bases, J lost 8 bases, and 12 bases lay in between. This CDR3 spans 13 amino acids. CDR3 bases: TGTGCCTGGAGTCCACAAATAGCTGGGGAGCTGTTTTTT. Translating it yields CAWSPQIAGELFF.

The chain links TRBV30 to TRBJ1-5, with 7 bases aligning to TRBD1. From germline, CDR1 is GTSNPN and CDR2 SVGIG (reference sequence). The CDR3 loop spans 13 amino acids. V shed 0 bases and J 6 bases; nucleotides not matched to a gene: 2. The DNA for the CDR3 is TGTGCCTGGAGTGTAGCAGGGGGTCAGCCCCAGCATTTT. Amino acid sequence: CAWSVAGGQPQHF. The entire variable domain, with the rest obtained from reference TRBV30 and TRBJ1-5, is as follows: SQTIHQWPATLVQPVGSPLSLECTVEGTSNPNLYWYRQAAGRGLQLLFYSVGIGQISSEVPQNLSASRPQDRQFILSSKKLLLSDSGFYLCAWSVAGGQPQHFGDGTRLSIL.

The chain's CDR3 is CASSFSTSGSVADTQYF. Written as DNA, the CDR3 is TGTGCCAGCAGCTTTTCAACTAGCGGGAGTGTAGCAGATACGCAGTATTTT. The V gene is TRBV9, the J gene TRBJ2-3, with TRBD2 matching over 11 bases. The CDR3 has 17 amino acids. The junction had 11 bases not matched to a gene; V was cut back by 4 bases and J by 4 bases. Germline values: CDR1 SGDLS, CDR2 YYNGEE. The variable domain in full, completed from reference TRBV9 and TRBJ2-3, reads DSGVTQTPKHLITATGQRVTLRCSPRSGDLSVYWYQQSLDQGLQFLIQYYNGEERAKGNILERFSAQQFPDLHSELNLSSLELGDSALYFCASSFSTSGSVADTQYFGPGTRLTVL.

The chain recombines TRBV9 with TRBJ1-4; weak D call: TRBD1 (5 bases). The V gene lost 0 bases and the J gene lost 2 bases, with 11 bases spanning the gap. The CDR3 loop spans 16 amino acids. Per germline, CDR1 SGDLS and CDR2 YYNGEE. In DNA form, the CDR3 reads TGTGCCAGCAGCGTAGGAGACAGAAGGACTAATGAAAAACTGTTTTTT. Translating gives CASSVGDRRTNEKLFF. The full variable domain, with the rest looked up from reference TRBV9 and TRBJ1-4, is DSGVTQTPKHLITATGQRVTLRCSPRSGDLSVYWYQQSLDQGLQFLIQYYNGEERAKGNILERFSAQQFPDLHSELNLSSLELGDSALYFCASSVGDRRTNEKLFFGSGTQLSVL.

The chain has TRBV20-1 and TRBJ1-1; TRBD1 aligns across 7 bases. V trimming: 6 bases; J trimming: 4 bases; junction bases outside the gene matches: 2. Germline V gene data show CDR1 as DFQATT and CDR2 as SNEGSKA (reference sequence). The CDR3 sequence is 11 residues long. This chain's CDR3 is CSARGSTEAFF. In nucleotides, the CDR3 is TGCAGTGCCAGGGGGAGCACTGAAGCTTTCTTT.

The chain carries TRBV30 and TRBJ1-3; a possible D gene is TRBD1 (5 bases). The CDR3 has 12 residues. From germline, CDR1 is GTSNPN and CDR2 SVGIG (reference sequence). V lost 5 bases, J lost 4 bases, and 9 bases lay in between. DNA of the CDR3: TGTGCCTGGCGACCAGGGGGAAACACCATATATTTT. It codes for CAWRPGGNTIYF.

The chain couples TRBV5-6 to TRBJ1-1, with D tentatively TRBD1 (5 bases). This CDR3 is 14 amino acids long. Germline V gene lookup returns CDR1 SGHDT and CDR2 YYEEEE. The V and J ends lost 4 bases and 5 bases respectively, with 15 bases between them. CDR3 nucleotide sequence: TGTGCCAGCAGCCCAACCGGTAGGGGAACTGAAGCTTTCTTT. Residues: CASSPTGRGTEAFF.